This is a list of T cell receptor beta chains from one sample in a study of OX40 agonist ivuxolimab in advanced cancers. The data were produced by immunoSEQ multiplex PCR, yet TCRdb's version contains in-frame clones alone and is incomplete. The table shows 25,000 to 30,000 clones, with about 83% occurring only once. The sample in question was CD4+ or CD8+ T cells sorted from blood, obtained in a trial of the OX40 agonist ivuxolimab. These receptors were taken from an adult with an advanced solid tumor such as melanoma, head and neck, liver or kidney cancer. Both conserved end residues are trimmed from each CDR3. A D gene is named only where the DNA matches it firmly. Clone sizes are given selectively: once, few, many, or a class where the clone is expanded.

d_call clone_size cdr3_length v_call cdr3_aa
- - 12 TRBV2 ASSEGQGLGALH
TRBD1 - 11 TRBV19 ASSSGQVYEQY
- - 12 TRBV6-1 ASSERGGGEKLF
TRBD1 large 13 TRBV5-6 ASSSGTGNNSPLH
- few 11 TRBV11-2 ASSLDRDYGYT
- - 13 TRBV4-1 ASSQGQLASYEQY
- - 11 TRBV5-1 ASSEGTYNEQF
TRBD2 - 12 TRBV18 ASSLSGYQETQY
- - 12 TRBV14 ASSRHSGNEKLF
- once 12 TRBV19 ASNLAPGYNEQF
- - 10 TRBV19 ASTQEQTEAF
- - 12 TRBV6-5 ASSLGTWGTEAF
- - 13 TRBV7-8 ASSLRGVGTDTQY
- - 10 TRBV10-2 ASSEGGDTQY
TRBD2 - 14 TRBV27 ASSVAGPISTDTQY
TRBD1 - 13 TRBV6-4 ASSDSTGHTDTQY
- - 12 TRBV6-1 ASSESWRVEGYT
TRBD1 - 12 TRBV10-3 AISRDRWDTEAF
- few 9 TRBV19 ASRLNYGYT
- - 9 TRBV19 ASSGGNEAF
- - 11 TRBV4-1 ASSQDWGTEQY
- - 13 TRBV5-3 ARSLLQGLGEKLF
TRBD1 - 10 TRBV2 AGDRGDNEQF
- - 12 TRBV16 ASSQTGSTDTQY
TRBD1 - 15 TRBV11-1 ASSFGTAGTGPSPLH
TRBD2 - 15 TRBV4-1 ASSQDLAGVVGETQY
- - 13 TRBV5-4 ASSLDRGWDTEAF
TRBD2 - 13 TRBV6-5 ASSGLAGGRDTQY
TRBD1 - 16 TRBV19 ASSIDWIQGGSNSPLH
- - 9 TRBV6-1 ASTQGSIQY
- - 11 TRBV5-5 ASSLLGAAGQF
- - 13 TRBV5-5 ASSQIGLSSYEQY
- - 9 TRBV25-1 ASSEYNEQF
- - 13 TRBV7-9 ASSPKTGISYEQY
- medium-sized 13 TRBV11-2 ASSQFGGLNTEAF
- - 11 TRBV5-4 ASSLDNYNEQF
TRBD1 - 15 TRBV18 ASSPRQGTSSYNEQF
- once 12 TRBV4-1 ASSGRRSSYEQY
TRBD1 once 14 TRBV7-8 ASSPGAGGSIYGYT
- - 12 TRBV4-1 ASSPGTTSTEAF
- - 13 TRBV27 ASSPLPLLVDIQY
- - 12 TRBV5-8 ASKTGVYGNTIY
TRBD1 - 13 TRBV4-1 ASWEQGARGSPLH
TRBD1 - 12 TRBV27 ASSEQGARTEAF
TRBD1 once 16 TRBV12-5 ASGGIGTDLGSYNEQF
- - 11 TRBV27 ASSLLGGNEAF
- - 15 TRBV2 ASRDFDGRSFNYGYT
- - 11 TRBV27 ASSLRSQGEAF
- - 12 TRBV27 ASSWGGARTEAF
TRBD1 - 12 TRBV19 ASSRDRAADTQY
- - 12 TRBV6-5 ASSYSQPEETQY